This T cell receptor beta chain was recorded in a study of shared clonotypes between healthy human individuals. In the study overall: The people who gave samples were two women and a few men aged 18 to 49.

Every subset's genomic DNA went evenly onto several immunoSEQ plates. Generated by immunoSEQ multiplex PCR, the TCRdb table keeps only in-frame clones and is missing some. The repertoire consists of 1 million to 1.2 million clones, with around three quarters occurring once and the leading ten covering 0.89%. V was shortened by 5 bases and J by 2 bases, with 18 bases between the two germline ends. The V gene's germline CDR1 is MDHEN and CDR2 SYDVKM. The CDR3 is 16 residues long. The origin of this receptor is a man between 18 and 29 years old in good health. Some clones in this sample may be carry-over from other donors' samples. This chain joins TRBV28 and TRBJ1-1, with D possibly being TRBD1 (6 bases). Sequenced input: memory CD4+ T cells from PBMCs. Subset specified: CD45RA-negative fraction. CDR3 residues: CASSPGVWGRNTEAFF. For the CDR3, the DNA is TGTGCCAGCAGTCCGGGTGTGTGGGGGCGAAACACTGAAGCTTTCTTT. Complete variable domain (other parts from reference TRBV28 and TRBJ1-1): DVKVTQSSRYLVKRTGEKVFLECVQDMDHENMFWYRQDPGLGLRLIYFSYDVKMKEKGDIPEGYSVSREKKERFSLILESASTNQTSMYLCASSPGVWGRNTEAFFGQGTRLTVV.